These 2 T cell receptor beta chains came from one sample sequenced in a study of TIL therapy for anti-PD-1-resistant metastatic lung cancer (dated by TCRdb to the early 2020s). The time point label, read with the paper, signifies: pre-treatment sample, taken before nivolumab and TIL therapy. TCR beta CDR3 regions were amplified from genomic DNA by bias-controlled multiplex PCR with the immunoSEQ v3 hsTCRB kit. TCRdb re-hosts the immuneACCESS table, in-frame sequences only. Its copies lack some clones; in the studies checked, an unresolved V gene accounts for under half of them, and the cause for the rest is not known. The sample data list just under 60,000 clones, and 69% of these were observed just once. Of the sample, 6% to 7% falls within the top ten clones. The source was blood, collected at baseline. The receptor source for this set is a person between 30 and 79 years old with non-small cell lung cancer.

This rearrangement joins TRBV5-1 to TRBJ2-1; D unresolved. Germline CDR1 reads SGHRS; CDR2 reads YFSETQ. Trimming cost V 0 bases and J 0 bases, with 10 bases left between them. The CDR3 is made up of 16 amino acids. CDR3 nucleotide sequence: TGCGCCAGCAGCTTGGGGGAATGGAGCTCCTACAATGAGCAGTTCTTC. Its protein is CASSLGEWSSYNEQFF.

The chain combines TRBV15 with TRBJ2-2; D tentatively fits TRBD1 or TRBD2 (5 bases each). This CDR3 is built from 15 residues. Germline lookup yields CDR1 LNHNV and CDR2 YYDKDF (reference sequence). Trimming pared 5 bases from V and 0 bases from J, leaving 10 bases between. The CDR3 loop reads CATSQGPTNTGELFF. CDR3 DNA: TGTGCCACCAGCCAGGGACCTACGAACACCGGGGAGCTGTTTTTT.